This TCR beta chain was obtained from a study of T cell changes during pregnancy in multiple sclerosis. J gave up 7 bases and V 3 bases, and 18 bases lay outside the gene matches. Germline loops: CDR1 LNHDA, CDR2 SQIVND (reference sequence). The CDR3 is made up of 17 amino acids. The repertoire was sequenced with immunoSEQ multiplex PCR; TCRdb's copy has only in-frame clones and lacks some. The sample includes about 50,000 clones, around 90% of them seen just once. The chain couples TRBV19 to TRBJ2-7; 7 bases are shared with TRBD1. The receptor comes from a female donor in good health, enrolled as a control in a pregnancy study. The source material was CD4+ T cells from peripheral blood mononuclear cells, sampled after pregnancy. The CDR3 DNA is TGTGCCAGTAGTATCGGGCGGACAGGCCCGACCTTTGGGGAGCAGTACTTC. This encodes CASSIGRTGPTFGEQYF.